A single sample is the source of the 28 T cell receptor beta chains below, sequenced in a study of CD8+ T cells in alopecia areata. The authors extracted RNA and reverse transcribed it into cDNA as the sequencing template. Libraries were prepared by immunoSEQ multiplex PCR; TCRdb keeps only in-frame clonotypes and omits some of them. This table holds some 150,000 clones, roughly 86% found once. Treatment of the sample: oral pan-JAK inhibitor, 5-10 mg twice daily. The sample consisted of CD8+ T cells sorted from blood, taken at week 4, from a patient treated with tofacitinib. These receptors were obtained from a human donor with alopecia areata.

This clone was detected only a few times. The rearrangement links TRBV4-1 to TRBJ2-2; 8 bases match TRBD2. The junction had 3 bases not matched to a gene; V was cut back by 1 base and J by 5 bases. CDR1 MGHRA and CDR2 YSYEKL come from the germline V gene. This CDR3 region has 15 residues. Here the CDR3 DNA reads TGCGCCAGCAGCCAAGTCAGCGGGAGTACCGGGGAGCTGTTTTTT. As protein: CASSQVSGSTGELFF.

The CDR3 region has the DNA TGTGCCAGCAGACCAACATCGTCCTACGAGCAGTACTTC. It is translated as CASRPTSSYEQYF. The chain is built from TRBV7-9 and TRBJ2-7; D remains unclear. The CDR3 totals 13 residues. Trimming stripped 6 bases from V and 1 base from J, with 10 bases between. CDR1 and CDR2 from the germline V gene are SEHNR and FQNEAQ (reference sequence).

This chain uses TRBV19 with TRBJ2-1, with 8 bases fitting TRBD1. The V gene's germline CDR1 is LNHDA and CDR2 SQIVND (reference sequence). The V segment lost 1 base and the J segment 9 bases; nucleotides outside the gene matches: 5. The CDR3 spans 14 residues. The CDR3 DNA follows: TGTGCCAGTAGTATAGTGGCAGGGGGCGGTGAGCAGTTCTTC. Translated, it gives CASSIVAGGGEQFF.

This chain joins TRBV27 and TRBJ2-1, with 11 bases identical to TRBD1. Germline V gene lookup returns CDR1 MNHEY and CDR2 SMNVEV (reference sequence). The CDR3 runs 14 residues. V shed 5 bases, J shed 6 bases, and the junction held 3 bases outside the gene matches. The DNA of the CDR3 is TGTGCCAGCAGTGAGGGGACAGGGGGCAATGAGCAGTTCTTC. Amino acid sequence: CASSEGTGGNEQFF.

The chain is built from TRBV28 and TRBJ1-1; 8 positions agree with TRBD1. J was trimmed by 1 base and V by 5 bases; bases with no gene match: 3. The CDR3 length is 14 residues. Germline CDR1 reads MDHEN; CDR2 reads SYDVKM. The CDR3 nucleotides read TGTGCCAGCAGTGCCGGACAGGGGAACACTGAAGCTTTCTTT. It encodes CASSAGQGNTEAFF.

The chain is built from TRBV7-3 and TRBJ2-1, with 8 bases matching TRBD1. V dropped 3 bases and J dropped 7; count of bases not matched to a gene: 5. The CDR3 spans 14 residues. Germline CDR1 reads SGHTA; CDR2 reads FQGTGA. This chain's CDR3 is CASSFGQGANEQFF. The CDR3 nucleotides read TGTGCCAGCAGCTTTGGGCAGGGGGCGAATGAGCAGTTCTTC.

V is TRBV7-9 and J is TRBJ1-2; D not certain. The CDR3 sequence is 13 residues long. V was clipped by 2 bases and J by 4 bases, with 8 bases between them. Germline CDR1 is SEHNR and CDR2 is FQNEAQ (reference sequence). CDR3 amino acids: CASSLLGSYGYTF. CDR3 nucleotide sequence: TGTGCCAGCAGCTTACTAGGGTCCTATGGCTACACCTTC.

The chain carries TRBV7-9 and TRBJ2-7; D is unresolved. CDR3 length: 14 residues. Germline assignment: CDR1 SEHNR and CDR2 FQNEAQ (reference sequence). V lost 5 bases to trimming and J lost 3 bases, with 14 bases between them. CDR3 amino acids: CASSPALGRYEQYF. The CDR3 DNA follows: TGTGCCAGCAGCCCGGCCCTAGGGCGCTACGAGCAGTACTTC.

This chain links TRBV5-1 with TRBJ2-3; D gene uncertain. Between the trimmed V and J ends, which lost 1 base and 4 bases, there was a span of 10 bases. CDR1 is SGHRS and CDR2 is YFSETQ in the germline V gene. The CDR3 sequence is 14 residues long. CDR3 nucleotides: TGCGCCAGCAGCTTGTTTTCTAATCCAGATACGCAGTATTTT. This encodes CASSLFSNPDTQYF.

The chain has TRBV15 and TRBJ2-7, with D unresolved. The germline CDR1 and CDR2 sequences are LNHNV and YYDKDF (reference sequence). Trimming left V 0 bases short and J 4 bases short, with 4 bases between. The CDR3 is made up of 12 amino acids. CDR3 amino acids: CATSRDLYEQYF. Written as DNA, the CDR3 is TGTGCCACCAGCAGAGATTTATACGAGCAGTACTTC.

The CDR3 spells CASSLGTGDTPDTQYF. Here the CDR3 DNA reads TGCGCCAGCAGCTTAGGGACAGGGGATACGCCAGATACGCAGTATTTT. The V call is TRBV5-1, the J call TRBJ2-3; 10 bases are a match to TRBD1. The CDR3 loop spans 16 amino acids. J was trimmed by 4 bases and V by 2 bases; bases with no gene match: 7. Germline V gene sequence: CDR1 SGHRS, CDR2 YFSETQ. Using reference TRBV5-1 and TRBJ2-3 for the parts outside the CDR3, the full variable domain is KAGVTQTPRYLIKTRGQQVTLSCSPISGHRSVSWYQQTPGQGLQFLFEYFSETQRNKGNFPGRFSGRQFSNSRSEMNVSTLELGDSALYLCASSLGTGDTPDTQYFGPGTRLTVL.

The chain is built from TRBV29-1 and TRBJ2-1; no firm D call. The CDR3 is 13 residues long. CDR1 SQVTM and CDR2 ANQGSEA come from the germline V gene. V lost 4 bases, J lost 5 bases, and 12 bases lay in between. Written as DNA, the CDR3 is TGCAGCGTTGTATGTGACGGTCACAATGAGCAGTTCTTC. Translated, it gives CSVVCDGHNEQFF.

This clone has only a few counts. The rearrangement uses TRBV29-1 and TRBJ2-7, with 7 bases aligning to TRBD1. V gave up 0 bases and J gave up 3 bases; unmatched junction bases: 8. Germline CDR1 and CDR2: SQVTM and ANQGSEA. The CDR3 runs 15 residues. As DNA, the CDR3 is TGCAGCGTTGAAGAGTGGCAGGGGGAGAACTACGAGCAGTACTTC. Residues: CSVEEWQGENYEQYF.

The CDR3 protein is CASSWDFSEYNEQFF. The CDR3 DNA follows: TGTGCCAGCAGCTGGGACTTCTCAGAGTACAATGAGCAGTTCTTC. The chain employs TRBV7-9 and TRBJ2-1; the D gene is possibly TRBD2 (6 bases). The V gene's germline CDR1 is SEHNR and CDR2 FQNEAQ (reference sequence). CDR3 length: 15 residues. The ends were cut back, 4 bases at V and 4 bases at J, with 14 bases in the middle.

This chain links TRBV25-1 with TRBJ2-1, with D possibly being TRBD2 (6 bases). Trimming cost V 4 bases and J 3 bases, with 10 bases left between them. Germline loops: CDR1 MGHDK, CDR2 SYGVNS. CDR3 length equals 14 residues. The CDR3 DNA is TGTGCCAGCAGTGCTGGGACTGACTACAATGAGCAGTTCTTC. It specifies CASSAGTDYNEQFF.

The V and J genes are TRBV2 and TRBJ2-2, with 7 nucleotides matching TRBD2. The V segment lost 8 bases and the J segment 2 bases; nucleotides outside the gene matches: 14. Germline V gene lookup returns CDR1 SNHLY and CDR2 FYNNEI. CDR3 length: 17 amino acids. This chain's CDR3 is CASGGSVVLRNTGELFF. CDR3 sequence (DNA): TGTGCCAGCGGCGGGAGCGTGGTACTAAGAAACACCGGGGAGCTGTTTTTT.

The genes are TRBV7-9 and TRBJ2-1, with D hard to call. The CDR3 is 11 residues long. V was pared by 5 bases and J by 6 bases, with 5 bases between. The V gene's germline CDR1 is SEHNR and CDR2 FQNEAQ (reference sequence). The DNA of the CDR3 is TGTGCCAGCAGCAACAGCAATGAGCAGTTCTTC. Its protein is CASSNSNEQFF. Based on the CDR3 plus reference TRBV7-9 and TRBJ2-1, the full variable domain is DTGVSQNPRHKITKRGQNVTFRCDPISEHNRLYWYRQTLGQGPEFLTYFQNEAQLEKSRLLSDRFSAERPKGSFSTLEIQRTEQGDSAMYLCASSNSNEQFFGPGTRLTVL.

This clone was seen a single time. The chain is built from TRBV29-1 and TRBJ2-1; D not resolved. V lost 0 bases and J lost 9, with 9 bases in between. Germline lookup yields CDR1 SQVTM and CDR2 ANQGSEA. The CDR3 has 12 amino acids. CDR3 loop: CSVEEVYREQFF. CDR3 nucleotides: TGCAGCGTTGAAGAGGTTTATCGTGAGCAGTTCTTC.

The chain uses TRBV27 and TRBJ2-5, with 8 positions matching TRBD1. CDR1 is MNHEY and CDR2 is SMNVEV in the germline V gene (reference sequence). Trimming took 4 bases from V and 4 from J; bases not matched to a gene: 11. The CDR3 sequence is 16 residues long. The CDR3 region has the DNA TGTGCCAGCAGTTCACCGACCGGGACAGGAGTAGAGACCCAGTACTTC. It codes for CASSSPTGTGVETQYF.

The chain combines TRBV6-5 with TRBJ1-5; D uncertain. The CDR3 sequence is 14 residues long. CDR1 is MNHEY, CDR2 SVGAGI, per germline. Trimming took off 0 bases at V and 7 bases at J, with 10 bases between the two ends. CDR3 coding DNA: TGTGCCAGCAGTTACTCTGATGGAGCACAGCCCCAGCATTTT. This sequence encodes CASSYSDGAQPQHF.

The chain couples TRBV29-1 to TRBJ2-1, with TRBD2 matching over 13 bases. The CDR3 consists of 14 residues. J lost 6 bases, V lost 6 bases, and 5 bases had no gene match. Germline CDR1 reads SQVTM; CDR2 reads ANQGSEA. Here the CDR3 DNA reads TGCAGCGTATCGGGACTAGCGGGGTTCAATGAGCAGTTCTTC. Its translation: CSVSGLAGFNEQFF.

The chain employs TRBV6-1 and TRBJ2-7; D may correspond to TRBD1 or TRBD2 (7 bases each). In germline, CDR1 is MNHNS, CDR2 SASEGT. The CDR3 has 15 amino acids. Trimming stripped 0 bases from V and 3 bases from J, with 12 bases between. The CDR3 protein is CASSEARGGSYEQYF. CDR3 nucleotide sequence: TGTGCCAGCAGTGAAGCCAGGGGGGGAAGCTACGAGCAGTACTTC.

The sample holds a few counts of this clone. V gene TRBV19 combines with J gene TRBJ2-7; D might be TRBD2 (5 bases). Deletions cut 5 bases from V and 2 bases from J, with 10 bases between. This CDR3 spans 13 amino acids. Germline assignment: CDR1 LNHDA and CDR2 SQIVND (reference sequence). CDR3 sequence reads: CASSAGETYEQYF. CDR3 nucleotide sequence: TGTGCCAGTAGTGCGGGCGAGACCTACGAGCAGTACTTC.

This sequence joins TRBV5-1 and TRBJ1-5; 8 nucleotides align to TRBD1. V shed 4 bases and J 7 bases; nucleotides not matched to a gene: 10. The CDR3 extends over 15 amino acids. CDR1 is SGHRS and CDR2 is YFSETQ in the germline V gene. Written as DNA, the CDR3 is TGCGCCAGCAGCAAGACAGGGGACGGGGGGCAGCCCCAGCATTTT. Protein: CASSKTGDGGQPQHF.

The chain uses TRBV15 and TRBJ2-5, with D perhaps matching TRBD2 (5 bases). Trimming took 6 bases from V and 2 from J, leaving 16 bases between them. Germline V lookup: CDR1 LNHNV, CDR2 YYDKDF (reference sequence). This CDR3 spans 15 amino acids. CDR3 residues: CATRFSEAAQETQYF. The CDR3, as DNA: TGTGCCACCAGGTTTTCGGAGGCTGCTCAAGAGACCCAGTACTTC.

The chain couples TRBV7-9 to TRBJ2-5, with D perhaps matching TRBD1 (5 bases). V was clipped by 3 bases and J by 5 bases, with 13 bases between them. This CDR3 contains 14 residues. The germline gives CDR1 SEHNR, CDR2 FQNEAQ (reference sequence). The CDR3 protein is CASSFQQARETQYF. CDR3 sequence (DNA): TGTGCCAGCAGCTTTCAACAGGCTCGGGAGACCCAGTACTTC.

This clone ranks as medium-sized. The chain is built from TRBV21-1 and TRBJ2-1; the table assigns TRBD2, which was not confirmed against the DNA. TRBV21-1 is a listed pseudogene. The CDR3 sequence is 16 residues long. The CDR3 coding sequence is TGTGCCAGCAGCAAGAATCATTCTAGCGGGGGAAATGAGCAGTTCTTC. Protein sequence: CASSKNHSSGGNEQFF.

The chain has TRBV29-1 and TRBJ2-2, with 7 bases fitting TRBD1. This CDR3 is built from 16 residues. In germline, CDR1 is SQVTM, CDR2 ANQGSEA. Trimming removed 6 bases from V and 4 bases from J; junction bases left unmatched: 14. The CDR3 reads CSVYIYRDRVTGELFF. As DNA, the CDR3 is TGCAGCGTCTACATCTACCGGGACAGAGTCACCGGGGAGCTGTTTTTT.